Following are 20 T cell receptor beta chains from one sample sequenced in a study of blood T cell repertoires in COVID-19. Sequenced by immunoSEQ multiplex PCR; TCRdb stores in-frame clones only, minus some. This sample has approximately 250,000 clones, with 70% to 90% found just once. Sequenced sample: peripheral blood. These receptors were collected from a man in his late teens or twenties with active or convalescent COVID-19.

This rearrangement joins TRBV11-3 to TRBJ1-4, with TRBD1 matching over 7 bases. CDR1 and CDR2 (germline): SGHNT, YENEEA. V was clipped by 3 bases and J by 0 bases; unmatched bases: 1. CDR3 length: 15 amino acids. DNA of the CDR3: TGTGCCAGCAGCTTCCAGGGGGCAACTAATGAAAAACTGTTTTTT. Protein product: CASSFQGATNEKLFF.

The chain combines TRBV5-1 with TRBJ2-5; D might be TRBD2 (6 bases). Trimming stripped 2 bases from V and 1 base from J, with 12 bases between. Germline CDR1 and CDR2: SGHRS and YFSETQ. The CDR3 spans 15 residues. Written as DNA, the CDR3 is TGCGCCAGCAGCTTCCGGGAGAGCACCCAAGAGACCCAGTACTTC. This gives the protein CASSFRESTQETQYF.

CDR3 amino acids: CASSLRDRGLYGYTF. The CDR3 region has the DNA TGTGCCAGCAGTTTACGGGACAGGGGGCTGTATGGCTACACCTTC. V gene TRBV28 combines with J gene TRBJ1-2; 12 bases map to TRBD1. The CDR3 has 15 amino acids. J lost 5 bases, V lost 2 bases, and 3 bases had no gene match. Germline-derived CDR1 and CDR2 are MDHEN and SYDVKM.

The gene calls are TRBV4-1 and TRBJ1-2, with D hard to call. This CDR3 comprises 12 residues. Trimming shortened V by 6 bases and J by 6 bases, and 11 bases separated the two germline ends. Germline V gene lookup returns CDR1 MGHRA and CDR2 YSYEKL. The CDR3: CASSWALDGYTF. Written as DNA, the CDR3 is TGCGCCAGCAGTTGGGCTCTGGATGGCTACACCTTC.

The rearrangement links TRBV6-5 to TRBJ1-4; D not certain. The CDR3 totals 16 residues. V lost 0 bases and J 7 bases, leaving 15 bases between the germline ends. The V gene's germline CDR1 is MNHEY and CDR2 SVGAGI. The CDR3, as DNA: TGTGCCAGCAGTTACTCTTTCTCGGGAACGAGTGAAAAACTGTTTTTT. It specifies CASSYSFSGTSEKLFF.

The chain has TRBV2 and TRBJ1-3; D uncertain. This CDR3 has 12 amino acids. Germline assignment: CDR1 SNHLY and CDR2 FYNNEI. Trimming stripped 7 bases from V and 2 bases from J, with 6 bases between. CDR3 sequence (DNA): TGTGCCAGCACCGTCGCTGGAAACACCATATATTTT. Translation gives CASTVAGNTIYF.

This sequence joins TRBV7-8 and TRBJ1-4, with TRBD1 identical over 8 bases. The CDR3 extends over 13 amino acids. Trimming cost V 7 bases and J 8 bases; bases outside gene matches: 6. Per the germline V gene, CDR1 is SGHVS and CDR2 is FQNEAQ. The CDR3 reads CASKGQGREKLFF. In nucleotides, the CDR3 is TGTGCCAGCAAAGGACAGGGACGGGAAAAACTGTTTTTT.

J is TRBJ2-1 and V is TRBV19, with 16 bases matching TRBD2. The germline V gene has CDR1 LNHDA and CDR2 SQIVND (reference sequence). With 6 bases clipped from V and 4 bases from J, the junction kept 6 bases outside the gene matches. The CDR3 sequence is 17 residues long. The CDR3 region has the DNA TGTGCCAGTAGCGTGGGACTAGCGGGAGGGTTATACAATGAGCAGTTCTTC. It translates to CASSVGLAGGLYNEQFF. Based on the CDR3 plus reference TRBV19 and TRBJ2-1, the full variable domain is DGGITQSPKYLFRKEGQNVTLSCEQNLNHDAMYWYRQDPGQGLRLIYYSQIVNDFQKGDIAEGYSVSREKKESFPLTVTSAQKNPTAFYLCASSVGLAGGLYNEQFFGPGTRLTVL.

This clone turned up a few times. The V and J genes are TRBV6-2 or TRBV6-3 and TRBJ1-1; D remains unclear. Germline CDR1 MNHEY, CDR2 SVGEGT. This CDR3 has 13 residues. Trimming removed 1 base from V and 3 bases from J, with 6 bases in between. The CDR3 spells CASSYFRDTEAFF. The CDR3, as DNA: TGTGCCAGCAGTTACTTCCGGGACACTGAAGCTTTCTTT.

DNA for the CDR3: TGTGCCAGCAGCTTATCCTCCCGGGACAGCCGTCCCGCTCGTAATGGCTACACCTTC. Its protein is CASSLSSRDSRPARNGYTF. V gene TRBV7-8 combines with J gene TRBJ1-2; 7 bases agree with TRBD1. Trimming took 2 bases from V and 6 from J; bases not matched to a gene: 21. The CDR3 spans 19 residues. Per the germline V gene, CDR1 is SGHVS and CDR2 is FQNEAQ.

The gene calls are TRBV7-3 and TRBJ2-2; D unresolved. The CDR3 is 15 residues long. V was cut by 2 bases and J by 2 bases, with 9 bases left in between. The V gene's germline CDR1 is SGHTA and CDR2 FQGTGA. As DNA, the CDR3 is TGTGCCAGCAGCTTACGACACGCAAACACCGGGGAGCTGTTTTTT. It is translated as CASSLRHANTGELFF.

This chain joins TRBV9 and TRBJ2-2; D is uncertain. Trimming removed 7 bases at V and 7 bases at J, with 14 bases between. Looked up from germline, CDR1 is SGDLS and CDR2 is YYNGEE. This CDR3 is 13 amino acids long. The CDR3 reads CASCQQQHGELFF. Here the CDR3 DNA reads TGTGCCAGCTGCCAACAGCAACACGGGGAGCTGTTTTTT.

The chain is built from TRBV27 and TRBJ2-7; TRBD2 matches at 11 bases. With V trimmed by 1 base and J by 4 bases, 12 bases remained unmatched. CDR1 is MNHEY and CDR2 is SMNVEV in the germline V gene (reference sequence). This CDR3 is built from 18 residues. CDR3: CASSLYNSGRGPQYEQYF. CDR3 coding DNA: TGTGCCAGCAGTTTATATAATAGCGGGAGGGGCCCCCAATACGAGCAGTACTTC.

V and J are TRBV29-1 and TRBJ2-3; 7 nucleotides agree with TRBD1. The CDR3 is made up of 18 amino acids. Germline V CDR1 and CDR2: SQVTM, ANQGSEA. The junction had 19 bases not matched to a gene; V was cut back by 4 bases and J by 3 bases. The CDR3 here is CSVVWVGGDHYTTDTQYF. In DNA, the CDR3 is TGCAGCGTTGTTTGGGTAGGGGGCGATCATTATACGACAGATACGCAGTATTTT.

The chain has TRBV6-5 and TRBJ2-3, with 7 bases that match TRBD1. The CDR3 has 15 residues. V was clipped by 0 bases and J by 2 bases; unmatched bases: 2. Germline V lookup: CDR1 MNHEY, CDR2 SVGAGI. The CDR3 here is CASSYSGQHTDTQYF. DNA for the CDR3: TGTGCCAGCAGTTACTCGGGACAGCACACAGATACGCAGTATTTT.

This chain joins TRBV10-3 and TRBJ2-1, with 10 bases fitting TRBD1. The CDR3 totals 15 residues. Trimming took 4 bases from V and 5 from J; bases not matched to a gene: 5. Germline V lookup: CDR1 ENHRY, CDR2 SYGVKD. The CDR3 region is CAISGGQGRNNEQFF. DNA of the CDR3: TGTGCCATCAGTGGGGGACAGGGGAGGAACAATGAGCAGTTCTTC.

The chain has TRBV14 and TRBJ2-2, with D perhaps matching TRBD2 (5 bases). Trimming shortened V by 9 bases and J by 5 bases, and 19 bases separated the two germline ends. This CDR3 has 15 amino acids. The germline V gene encodes CDR1 SGHDN and CDR2 FVKESK. The CDR3 loop reads CASQRSGGETGELFF. The CDR3 DNA sequence: TGTGCCAGTCAAAGGAGCGGTGGGGAGACCGGGGAGCTGTTTTTT.

The gene calls are TRBV9 and TRBJ2-2; weak D call: TRBD1 (6 bases). This CDR3 has 15 amino acids. Germline-derived CDR1 and CDR2 are SGDLS and YYNGEE. Trimming took 1 base from V and 1 from J, leaving 8 bases between them. The DNA of the CDR3 is TGTGCCAGCAGCGTAAGAGGGGGGAACACCGGGGAGCTGTTTTTT. Translating it yields CASSVRGGNTGELFF.

The rearrangement links TRBV5-1 to TRBJ1-2; TRBD1 matches 7 bases. This CDR3 is 15 amino acids long. The germline CDR1 and CDR2 sequences are SGHRS and YFSETQ. Losses at the gene ends were 0 bases for V and 3 bases for J; bases not matched to a gene: 5. The CDR3 nucleotides read TGCGCCAGCAGCTTGGGGACAGGCGATTACTATGGCTACACCTTC. Residues: CASSLGTGDYYGYTF. Full variable domain (rest looked up from reference TRBV5-1 and TRBJ1-2): KAGVTQTPRYLIKTRGQQVTLSCSPISGHRSVSWYQQTPGQGLQFLFEYFSETQRNKGNFPGRFSGRQFSNSRSEMNVSTLELGDSALYLCASSLGTGDYYGYTFGSGTRLTVV.

This sequence joins TRBV11-1 and TRBJ1-4; the D is unclear. The length of the CDR3 is 14 residues. The germline CDR1 and CDR2 sequences are SGHAT and FQDESV (reference sequence). Trimming cost V 5 bases and J 7 bases, with 14 bases left between them. The chain's CDR3 is CASSPGWPAEKLFF. As DNA, the CDR3 is TGTGCCAGCAGCCCGGGATGGCCGGCTGAAAAACTGTTTTTT.